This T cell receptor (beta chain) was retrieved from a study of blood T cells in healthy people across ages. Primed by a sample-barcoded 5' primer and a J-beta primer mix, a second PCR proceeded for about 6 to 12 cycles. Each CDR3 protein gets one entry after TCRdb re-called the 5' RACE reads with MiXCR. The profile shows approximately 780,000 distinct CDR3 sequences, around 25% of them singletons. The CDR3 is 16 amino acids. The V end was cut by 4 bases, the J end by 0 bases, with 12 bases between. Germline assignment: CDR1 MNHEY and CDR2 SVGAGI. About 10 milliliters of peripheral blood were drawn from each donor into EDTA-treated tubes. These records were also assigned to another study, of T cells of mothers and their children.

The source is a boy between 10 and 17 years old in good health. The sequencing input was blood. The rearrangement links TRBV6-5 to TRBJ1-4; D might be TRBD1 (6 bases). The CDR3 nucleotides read TGTGCCAGCAGTTTCGCCTCAGGGGCAACTAATGAAAAACTGTTTTTT. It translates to CASSFASGATNEKLFF.